This T cell receptor (beta chain) is drawn from a study of post-analysis software for immune sequencing data. Study-level background: Relapsing-remitting, secondary progressive and progressive-relapsing forms made up the multiple sclerosis disease courses.

The V gene's germline CDR1 is SGHDN and CDR2 FVKESK. With 6 bases removed from V and 11 bases from J, the gap between germline ends came to 16 bases. There are 12 residues in the CDR3. Whole-study findings and limits: Compared against controls, patients with multiple sclerosis displayed significantly lower normalized Chao1 diversity. When patients were compared with controls, about five TRBV segments were more frequent, TRBV5-6, TRBV5-1 and TRBV20-1 among them. Those samples that were prepared in the same batch co-clustered strongly by F measure.

Unique molecular identifiers were carried by the TCR beta cDNA libraries. Each batch of about 0.95 to 10 million T cells produced roughly 0.5 million cDNA molecules. TCRdb re-analysed the PCR reads in MiXCR, keeping a single row per CDR3 protein. This table holds some 260,000 distinct CDR3 sequences, 36% found once. In regard to this clonotype: No antigen is known for it. Given a much more abundant clone one base away, this may be a read error.

The clonotype was recovered from a girl aged 10-17 years with multiple sclerosis. Sample: blood. The V call is TRBV14, the J call TRBJ2-5; D gene ambiguous. The CDR3 DNA sequence: TGTGCCAGCAGAGGCGTCCACAATGAGCAGTACTTC. Its protein product is CASRGVHNEQYF. Drawing the rest from reference TRBV14 and TRBJ2-5, the complete variable domain is EAGVTQFPSHSVIEKGQTVTLRCDPISGHDNLYWYRRVMGKEIKFLLHFVKESKQDESGMPNNRFLAERTGGTYSTLKVQPAELEDSGVYFCASRGVHNEQYFGPGTRLLVL.